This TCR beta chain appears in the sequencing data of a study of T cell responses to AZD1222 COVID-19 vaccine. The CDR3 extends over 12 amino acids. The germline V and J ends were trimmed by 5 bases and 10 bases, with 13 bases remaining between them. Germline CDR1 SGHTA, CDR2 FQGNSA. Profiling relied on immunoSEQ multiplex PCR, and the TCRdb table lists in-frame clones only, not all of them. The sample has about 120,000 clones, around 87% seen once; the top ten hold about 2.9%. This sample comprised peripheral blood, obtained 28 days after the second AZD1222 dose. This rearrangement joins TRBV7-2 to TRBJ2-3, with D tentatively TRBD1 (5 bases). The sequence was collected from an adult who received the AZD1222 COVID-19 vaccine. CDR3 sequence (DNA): TGTGCCAGCAGCCCTTGGGGCCAAGCGCAGTATTTT. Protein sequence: CASSPWGQAQYF.